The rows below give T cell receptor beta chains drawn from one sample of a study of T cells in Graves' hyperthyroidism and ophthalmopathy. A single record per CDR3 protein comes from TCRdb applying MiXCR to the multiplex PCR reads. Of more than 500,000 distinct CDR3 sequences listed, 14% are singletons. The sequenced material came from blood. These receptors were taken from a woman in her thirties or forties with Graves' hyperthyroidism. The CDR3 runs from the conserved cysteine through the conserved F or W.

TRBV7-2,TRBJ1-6,CASSLFLDSPLHF
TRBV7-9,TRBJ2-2,CASSPSRSNTGELFF
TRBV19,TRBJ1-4,CASSPGTGTNEKLFF
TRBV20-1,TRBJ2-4,CSAILAKNIQYF
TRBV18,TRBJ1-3,CASSPQGDYGNTIYF
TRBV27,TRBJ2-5,CASSRTSLETQYF
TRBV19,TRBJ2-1,CASSPPSPYKEQFF
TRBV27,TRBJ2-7,CASSPGTSGRIHEQYF
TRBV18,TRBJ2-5,CASSPDQETQYF
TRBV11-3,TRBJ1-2,CASRPDRGPPHGYTF
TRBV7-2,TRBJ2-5,CASSRTRLAGVETQYF
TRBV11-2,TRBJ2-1,CASSLGDYGREQFF
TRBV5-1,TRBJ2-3,CASSFGQGTDTQYF
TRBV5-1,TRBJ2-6,CASSLDGSGANALTF
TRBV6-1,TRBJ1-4,CASSGLNEKLFF
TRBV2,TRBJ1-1,CASRGQGARNTEAFF
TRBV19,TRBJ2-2,CASSIDRALTGELFF
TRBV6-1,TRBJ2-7,CASSEESGLCEQYF
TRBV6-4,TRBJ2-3,CASSVAGGEADTQYF
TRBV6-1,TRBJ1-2,CASSEGAGYTF
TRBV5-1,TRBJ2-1,CASSRPGNEQFF
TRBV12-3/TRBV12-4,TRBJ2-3,CASSFSGGGTDTQYF
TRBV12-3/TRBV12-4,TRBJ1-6,CASRRDSWFYGSPLHF
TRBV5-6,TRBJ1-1,CASSQQGVSEAFF
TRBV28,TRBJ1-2,CASGQGRKVGGYTF
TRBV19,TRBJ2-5,CASSTGTSGQETQYF
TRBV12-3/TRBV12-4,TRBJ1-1,CASSTTRQGGNTEAFF
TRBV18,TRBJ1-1,CASSPVGRPNTEAFF
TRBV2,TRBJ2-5,CASRAGTSGRSGGQETQYF
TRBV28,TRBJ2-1,CASSLKLDRGEQFF
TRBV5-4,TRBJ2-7,CASSLGVWVDNAYEQYF
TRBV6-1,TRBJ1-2,CASSSPMGAYGYTF
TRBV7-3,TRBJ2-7,CASSSLTSTEQYF
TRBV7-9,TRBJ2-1,CASSSKTGPTYNEQFF
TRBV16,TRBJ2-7,CASSQSPDGSGSYEQYF
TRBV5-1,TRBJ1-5,CASSVDRAVGQPQHF
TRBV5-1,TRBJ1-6,CASSLVGGSSPPTNSPLHF
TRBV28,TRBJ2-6,CASTLGAGRLISGANVLTF
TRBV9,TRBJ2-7,CASSVEPTGYYEQYF
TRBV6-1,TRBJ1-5,CASSRSGTGGNQPQHF
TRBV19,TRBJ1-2,CASNPRNGAWGYTF
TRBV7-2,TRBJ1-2,CASSLHGGDYGYTF
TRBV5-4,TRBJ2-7,CASSLLSGTNAYEQYF
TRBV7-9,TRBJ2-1,CASSWGLAGAEQFF
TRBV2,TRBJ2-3,CASSTDPGGSGTTDTQYF
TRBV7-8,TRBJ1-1,CASSSQIGGANTEAFF
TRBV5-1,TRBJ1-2,CASSLGTSFDYGYTF
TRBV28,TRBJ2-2,CASSLTGYTGELFF
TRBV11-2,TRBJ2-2,CASSLLAGSNTGELFF
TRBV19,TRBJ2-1,CASGLAVLTGSYNEQFF
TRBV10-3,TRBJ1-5,CASGTGTNQPQHF
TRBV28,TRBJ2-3,CASTAGGPPTDTQYF
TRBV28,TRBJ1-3,CASGTGVGGNTIYF